This passage covers 20 T cell receptor beta chains from one sample sequenced in a study of cytomegalovirus exposure and HLA in healthy donors (dated by TCRdb to the late 2010s). Library preparation was by the immunoSEQ multiplex PCR assay. A mixture of 60 forward primers for TCR Vbeta segments and 13 reverse primers for TCR Jbeta segments was used in the multiplex PCR. TCRdb holds this immuneACCESS table with in-frame rearrangements only. Some clones are missing; in checked studies, unresolved V genes explain under half, and the rest has no known cause. Present in this sample are approximately 44,000 clones, around three quarters of which were seen just once. Jointly, the top ten make up approximately 1.5% of the sample. Sequenced sample: PBMCs. All receptors derive from a man younger than 40 in good health and CMV-seronegative.

CDR3 amino acids: CASSVAGDSFYEQYF. For the CDR3, the DNA is TGTGCCAGCAGCGTAGCAGGTGACAGCTTTTACGAGCAGTACTTC. The rearrangement links TRBV9 to TRBJ2-7, with D possibly being TRBD1 (5 bases). Per the germline V gene, CDR1 is SGDLS and CDR2 is YYNGEE. Trimming removed 0 bases at V and 4 bases at J, with 14 bases between. The CDR3 is 15 amino acids.

With regard to this clone: At one end, the junction sequence differs from germline, possibly due to a read error. The chain is built from TRBV7-9 and TRBJ2-2; 7 nucleotides agree with TRBD2. Germline CDR1 reads SEHNR; CDR2 reads FQNEAQ (reference sequence). The CDR3 spans 17 residues. CDR3 DNA: TGTTCCAGCAGCTTTTCCGGGACTATCATGAACACCGGGGAGCTGTTTTTT. Its translation: CSSSFSGTIMNTGELFF.

This chain uses TRBV4-2 with TRBJ2-7; TRBD2 might be the D (5 bases). Germline-derived CDR1 and CDR2 are LGHNA and YNFKEQ. This CDR3 spans 16 amino acids. Trimming cost V 3 bases and J 6 bases, with 21 bases left between them. As DNA, the CDR3 is TGTGCCAGCAGCCACCTGGAGAGGGCCTATTCGGTCGAGCAGTACTTC. Its protein is CASSHLERAYSVEQYF.

The chain combines TRBV10-2 with TRBJ1-1; D unresolved. With 1 base removed from V and 4 bases from J, the gap between germline ends came to 10 bases. Germline CDR1 is WSHSY and CDR2 is SAAADI. CDR3 length: 14 residues. The CDR3 nucleotides are TGCGCCAGCAGTGAGTGGCGGGAGGGCACTGAAGCTTTCTTT. It specifies CASSEWREGTEAFF.

The chain joins TRBV11-3 to TRBJ2-3, with TRBD1 as a possible D gene (6 bases). The V gene lost 2 bases and the J gene lost 4 bases, with 10 bases spanning the gap. CDR1 and CDR2 from the germline V gene are SGHNT and YENEEA. The CDR3 is 14 residues long. Written as DNA, the CDR3 is TGTGCCAGCAGCTTACGAGGGGGTTCAGATACGCAGTATTTT. Protein: CASSLRGGSDTQYF.

The rearrangement uses TRBV11-2 and TRBJ2-7; 8 bases match TRBD1. Germline V CDR1 and CDR2: SGHAT, FQNNGV. The V segment lost 5 bases and the J segment 3 bases; nucleotides outside the gene matches: 9. The CDR3 has 15 amino acids. The CDR3 reads CASSQIWDRHYEQYF. CDR3 nucleotide sequence: TGTGCCAGCAGCCAGATATGGGACAGGCACTACGAGCAGTACTTC.

This chain joins TRBV5-1 and TRBJ2-5, with 7 nucleotides matching TRBD2. CDR1 SGHRS and CDR2 YFSETQ come from the germline V gene. The CDR3 has 15 amino acids. Trimming cost V 4 bases and J 5 bases; bases outside gene matches: 11. The CDR3 DNA reads TGCGCCAGCAGCCCTCGGGGGGAAAGAATGGAGACCCAGTACTTC. Translated: CASSPRGERMETQYF.

This clone appeared once. J is TRBJ2-5 and V is TRBV7-2, with 9 bases identical to TRBD1. The CDR3 totals 14 residues. From germline, CDR1 is SGHTA and CDR2 FQGNSA. With 6 bases clipped from V and 1 base from J, the junction kept 3 bases outside the gene matches. DNA for the CDR3: TGTGCCAGCAGTCGGGACAGGGCCCAAGAGACCCAGTACTTC. It specifies CASSRDRAQETQYF.

This clone has a single count. The V call is TRBV9, the J call TRBJ2-7; maybe TRBD2 (6 bases). Trimming stripped 0 bases from V and 4 bases from J, with 14 bases between. The CDR3 loop spans 15 amino acids. CDR1 is SGDLS and CDR2 is YYNGEE in the germline V gene. The CDR3 bases are TGTGCCAGCAGCGTAGCTTGGGGGAGGCTGTACGAGCAGTACTTC. Amino acid sequence: CASSVAWGRLYEQYF.

This sequence joins TRBV29-1 and TRBJ1-2; D unresolved. Trimming took 6 bases from V and 7 from J, leaving 21 bases between them. This CDR3 comprises 14 residues. Germline-derived CDR1 and CDR2 are SQVTM and ANQGSEA. The CDR3 nucleotides read TGCAGCGTGCAACTCAACCTGAGAGGATTTGGCTACACCTTC. Residues: CSVQLNLRGFGYTF.

With regard to this clone: The germline gene is not matched at one end of the junction; a read error may be the cause. Other DNA variants within this sample encode the same CDR3. The rearrangement uses TRBV7-9 and TRBJ2-7; D not resolved. From germline, CDR1 is SEHNR and CDR2 FQNEAQ (reference sequence). The CDR3 contains 14 residues. CDR3 loop: CSSSFFATAYEQYF. In DNA form, the CDR3 reads TGTTCCAGCAGCTTTTTCGCTACGGCCTACGAGCAGTACTTC.

The V call is TRBV6-1, the J call TRBJ1-2; D ambiguous. The CDR3 length is 12 residues. Per the germline V gene, CDR1 is MNHNS and CDR2 is SASEGT. V was cut by 6 bases and J by 1 base, with 6 bases left in between. The CDR3 spells CASRGDNYGYTF. The CDR3 DNA sequence: TGTGCCAGCAGGGGAGATAACTATGGCTACACCTTC.

The chain uses TRBV18 and TRBJ2-2, with D perhaps TRBD1 (5 bases). V was cut by 3 bases and J by 1 base, with 12 bases left in between. Germline CDR1 and CDR2: KGHSH and LQKENI. The CDR3 has 16 amino acids. The CDR3 DNA follows: TGTGCCAGCTCACCTTCCTGGGGCGGGAACACCGGGGAGCTGTTTTTT. This encodes CASSPSWGGNTGELFF.

The chain uses TRBV28 and TRBJ2-1, with a possible D match to TRBD2 (6 bases). The CDR3 runs 15 residues. Per germline, CDR1 MDHEN and CDR2 SYDVKM. Trimming removed 10 bases from V and 5 bases from J, with 21 bases in between. The CDR3 DNA follows: TGTGCCATCGACCCGGCGGGATACCCACACAATGAGCAGTTCTTC. This encodes CAIDPAGYPHNEQFF.

The genes are TRBV19 and TRBJ1-1; 7 bases align to TRBD1. V lost 10 bases to trimming and J lost 4 bases; unmatched junction nucleotides: 12. Germline CDR1 and CDR2: LNHDA and SQIVND (reference sequence). The CDR3 loop spans 14 amino acids. The CDR3 coding sequence is TGTGCCACCCTTCCGGGACAGTACAGCACTGAAGCTTTCTTT. It specifies CATLPGQYSTEAFF.

This clone came up a few times. J is TRBJ1-1 and V is TRBV18; 8 bases agree with TRBD1. V lost 4 bases, J lost 7 bases, and 11 bases stayed unmatched. Per the germline V gene, CDR1 is KGHSH and CDR2 is LQKENI. The CDR3 totals 15 residues. The CDR3 region has the DNA TGTGCCAGCTCACTTACCGGGACAGGAGAGGGTGAAGCTTTCTTT. Protein sequence: CASSLTGTGEGEAFF.

The rearrangement links TRBV19 to TRBJ1-2, with 9 bases that match TRBD1. Germline V lookup: CDR1 LNHDA, CDR2 SQIVND (reference sequence). The CDR3 length is 13 residues. Germline trimming cut 3 bases from V and 5 bases from J; bases unmatched to any gene: 1. The CDR3, as DNA: TGTGCCAGTAGTATCGGACAGGGGTATGGCTACACCTTC. This codes for CASSIGQGYGYTF.

This clone was detected only once. The rearrangement joins TRBV27 to TRBJ2-2, with TRBD2 identical over 15 bases. CDR1 and CDR2 from the germline V gene are MNHEY and SMNVEV (reference sequence). Trimming removed 6 bases from V and 5 bases from J; junction bases left unmatched: 7. The CDR3 length is 17 residues. CDR3 sequence reads: CASRRGLAGGQTGELFF. CDR3 coding DNA: TGTGCCAGCAGGAGGGGACTAGCGGGAGGTCAAACCGGGGAGCTGTTTTTT.

The V call is TRBV7-9, the J call TRBJ2-7; 8 bases fit TRBD1. This CDR3 has 14 residues. J gave up 9 bases and V 5 bases, and 12 bases lay outside the gene matches. CDR1 and CDR2 from the germline V gene are SEHNR and FQNEAQ (reference sequence). The CDR3 region has the DNA TGTGCCAGCAGCCCGGGACCGGGACAGGCGGTGCAGTACTTC. Its protein product is CASSPGPGQAVQYF. Looking up the rest from reference TRBV7-9 and TRBJ2-7 gives the full variable domain: DTGVSQNPRHKITKRGQNVTFRCDPISEHNRLYWYRQTLGQGPEFLTYFQNEAQLEKSRLLSDRFSAERPKGSFSTLEIQRTEQGDSAMYLCASSPGPGQAVQYFGPGTRLTVT.

The gene calls are TRBV19 and TRBJ2-1; 9 bases match TRBD2. V was clipped by 1 base and J by 5 bases; unmatched bases: 12. Germline loops: CDR1 LNHDA, CDR2 SQIVND (reference sequence). The CDR3 has 18 residues. CDR3 sequence reads: CASSIGRSAGGIDNEQFF. The CDR3 nucleotides read TGTGCCAGTAGTATAGGTAGGTCCGCGGGGGGGATCGACAATGAGCAGTTCTTC.